These 26 T cell receptor beta chains share one sample of origin, sequenced in a study of T cell repertoires in cytomegalovirus infection. TCRdb passed the reads through MiXCR, listing each CDR3 protein once. The profile covers 250,000 to 300,000 distinct CDR3 sequences, with 17% appearing a single time and about half taken by the ten largest. What was sequenced was CD8+ T cells from PBMCs. These receptors came from a human donor in good health (CMV status not recorded). Some clones in this sample may be carry-over from other donors' samples.

This clonotype was seen only a few times. The rearrangement uses TRBV29-1 and TRBJ1-2; 9 bases agree with TRBD1. In germline, CDR1 is SQVTM, CDR2 ANQGSEA. V shed 7 bases, J shed 3 bases, and the junction held 12 bases outside the gene matches. CDR3 length: 15 residues. Here the CDR3 DNA reads TGCAGCGGAGACAGGGGGACGTCCCTCGACTATGGCTACACCTTC. Translating gives CSGDRGTSLDYGYTF.

The chain's CDR3 is CASSFTVSPYGYTF. The CDR3 nucleotides read TGTGCCAGCAGTTTTACGGTCAGCCCCTATGGCTACACCTTC. The rearrangement joins TRBV28 to TRBJ1-2; D is unclear. This CDR3 is built from 14 residues. Trimming cost V 3 bases and J 4 bases, with 12 bases left between them. CDR1 and CDR2 (germline): MDHEN, SYDVKM.

This clonotype turned up a few times. This chain joins TRBV19 and TRBJ2-3; TRBD1 aligns across 9 bases. The germline gives CDR1 LNHDA, CDR2 SQIVND (reference sequence). J lost 1 base, V lost 3 bases, and 5 bases had no gene match. The CDR3 consists of 16 residues. The chain's CDR3 is CASSIIGDRGTDTQYF. The DNA for the CDR3 is TGTGCCAGTAGTATCATAGGGGACAGGGGCACAGATACGCAGTATTTT.

The V and J genes are TRBV2 and TRBJ2-2; D tentatively fits TRBD1 or TRBD2 (5 bases each). Germline CDR1 SNHLY, CDR2 FYNNEI. V was pared by 3 bases and J by 6 bases, with 17 bases between. This CDR3 region has 16 residues. The chain's CDR3 is CASSDHHSGPAGELFF. The CDR3 nucleotides are TGTGCCAGCAGTGATCATCACTCGGGGCCGGCCGGGGAGCTGTTTTTT. Variable domain in full (rest from reference TRBV2 and TRBJ2-2): EPEVTQTPSHQVTQMGQEVILRCVPISNHLYFYWYRQILGQKVEFLVSFYNNEISEKSEIFDDQFSVERPDGSNFTLKIRSTKLEDSAMYFCASSDHHSGPAGELFFGEGSRLTVL.

The gene calls are TRBV18 and TRBJ2-2, with a weak D call TRBD1 (7 bases). The V end was cut by 0 bases, the J end by 2 bases, with 16 bases between. Germline values: CDR1 KGHSH, CDR2 LQKENI. The CDR3 is 18 residues long. CDR3 residues: CASSPPGRQGGNTGELFF. In DNA, the CDR3 is TGTGCCAGCTCACCACCTGGGCGACAGGGAGGAAACACCGGGGAGCTGTTTTTT.

This clonotype was observed a handful of times. This chain connects TRBV9 to TRBJ2-7; TRBD2 aligns across 9 bases. The CDR3 has 14 residues. CDR1 and CDR2 from the germline V gene are SGDLS and YYNGEE. V lost 4 bases to trimming and J lost 7 bases; unmatched junction nucleotides: 9. CDR3 loop: CASSPVGLAGEQYF. The CDR3 nucleotides read TGTGCCAGCAGCCCCGTGGGACTAGCTGGTGAGCAGTACTTC.

This clonotype has a handful of counts. V gene TRBV28 combines with J gene TRBJ2-3; D not certain. This CDR3 is built from 16 residues. With 4 bases removed from V and 0 bases from J, the gap between germline ends came to 14 bases. The germline V gene encodes CDR1 MDHEN and CDR2 SYDVKM. Here the CDR3 reads CASSSRILSSTDTQYF. CDR3 nucleotides: TGTGCCAGCAGTTCCCGGATCTTATCTAGCACAGATACGCAGTATTTT.

This clonotype was picked up a small number of times. The chain has TRBV6-1 and TRBJ1-5, with D possibly TRBD1 on 5 matching bases. V lost 7 bases to trimming and J lost 3 bases, with 13 bases between them. Germline-derived CDR1 and CDR2 are MNHNS and SASEGT. This CDR3 region has 14 residues. The CDR3 nucleotides are TGTGCCAGCACCCGTCGGGGGACCAATCAGCCCCAGCATTTT. Translating gives CASTRRGTNQPQHF.

This clonotype has at least ten counts. The chain is built from TRBV6-6 and TRBJ1-5; D unclear. Trimming stripped 3 bases from V and 5 bases from J, with 8 bases between. CDR3 length equals 13 residues. Per germline, CDR1 MNHNY and CDR2 SVGAGI (reference sequence). The CDR3 loop reads CASSYPVDQPQHF. CDR3 sequence (DNA): TGTGCCAGCAGTTATCCGGTGGATCAGCCCCAGCATTTT.

This clonotype was detected a few times. The chain links TRBV28 to TRBJ1-1, with D possibly TRBD1 on 5 matching bases. Looked up from germline, CDR1 is MDHEN and CDR2 is SYDVKM. Trimming removed 4 bases from V and 5 bases from J, with 14 bases in between. The CDR3 loop spans 14 amino acids. This CDR3 reads CASSSRVEQTEAFF. The CDR3 DNA is TGTGCCAGCAGTTCCAGGGTAGAACAGACTGAAGCTTTCTTT.

In this sample, this clonotype turned up many times. The chain recombines TRBV25-1 with TRBJ1-4, with 8 nucleotides matching TRBD1. The CDR3 runs 19 residues. Germline V CDR1 and CDR2: MGHDK, SYGVNS. Trimming at V came to 4 bases and at J to 6 bases, leaving 19 bases not matched to a gene. The CDR3 DNA reads TGTGCCAGCAGTGGAATCCCCGAGACAGGGGTAGAAGTGTATGAAAAACTGTTTTTT. Protein: CASSGIPETGVEVYEKLFF.

The V call is TRBV4-1, the J call TRBJ2-2; the match to TRBD2 covers 9 bases. V shed 0 bases and J 7 bases; nucleotides not matched to a gene: 12. The CDR3 has 18 residues. Germline loops: CDR1 MGHRA, CDR2 YSYEKL. CDR3 sequence (DNA): TGCGCCAGCAGCCAAGATTATGAGAGACTAGCGGAGAACGGGGAGCTGTTTTTT. Translated, it gives CASSQDYERLAENGELFF.

This clonotype was counted between two and nine times. CDR3 DNA sequence: TGTGCCAGCAGTGAAGCGGGTGGGGCAGGGTCCTACGAGCAGTACTTC. Its translation: CASSEAGGAGSYEQYF. The chain uses TRBV6-1 and TRBJ2-7; tentative D call: TRBD1 (5 bases). Trimming pared 0 bases from V and 1 base from J, leaving 13 bases between. Germline-derived CDR1 and CDR2 are MNHNS and SASEGT. The CDR3 totals 16 residues.

This clonotype has at least ten counts. The gene calls are TRBV12-3 or TRBV12-4 and TRBJ1-5; TRBD1 aligns across 10 bases. V lost 6 bases, J lost 4 bases, and 6 bases stayed unmatched. The CDR3 covers 15 residues. The CDR3 DNA reads as TGTGCCAGCAGCGGGACAGGGGAGAGGAATCAGCCCCAGCATTTT. It encodes CASSGTGERNQPQHF.

Only a few counts were recorded for this clonotype. The chain combines TRBV13 with TRBJ1-4; D is ambiguous. V was clipped by 0 bases and J by 6 bases, with 8 bases between them. The V gene's germline CDR1 is PRHDT and CDR2 FYEKMQ (reference sequence). This CDR3 spans 14 amino acids. The CDR3 reads CASSLGVMDEKLFF. DNA for the CDR3: TGTGCCAGCAGCTTAGGAGTAATGGATGAAAAACTGTTTTTT.

The rearrangement links TRBV29-1 to TRBJ1-2, with TRBD1 identical over 8 bases. The CDR3 has 14 residues. Germline V gives CDR1 SQVTM, CDR2 ANQGSEA. The V segment lost 1 base and the J segment 4 bases; nucleotides outside the gene matches: 5. The CDR3 is CSVEVGTGFYGYTF. The CDR3 bases are TGCAGCGTTGAAGTAGGGACAGGTTTCTATGGCTACACCTTC.

The chain joins TRBV7-9 to TRBJ2-7; TRBD2 agrees at 7 bases. Germline-derived CDR1 and CDR2 are SEHNR and FQNEAQ (reference sequence). This CDR3 region has 15 residues. V was pared by 1 base and J by 0 bases, with 3 bases of the junction left unmatched. The CDR3 region has the DNA TGTGCCAGCAGCTTAGATGGCGGGGGCTCCTACGAGCAGTACTTC. It is translated as CASSLDGGGSYEQYF.

This clonotype came up many times. The CDR3 loop is CASSSMPSGRYNEQFF. Written as DNA, the CDR3 is TGTGCCAGCAGCTCGATGCCTAGCGGGAGGTACAATGAGCAGTTCTTC. This chain uses TRBV7-2 with TRBJ2-1, with TRBD2 matching over 11 bases. Losses at the gene ends were 4 bases for V and 4 bases for J; bases not matched to a gene: 6. CDR1 and CDR2 from the germline V gene are SGHTA and FQGNSA. The CDR3 totals 16 residues. The variable domain in full, completed from reference TRBV7-2 and TRBJ2-1, reads GAGVSQSPSNKVTEKGKDVELRCDPISGHTALYWYRQSLGQGLEFLIYFQGNSAPDKSGLPSDRFSAERTGGSVSTLTIQRTQQEDSAVYLCASSSMPSGRYNEQFFGPGTRLTVL.

Only a few counts were recorded for this clonotype. The chain recombines TRBV12-3 or TRBV12-4 with TRBJ2-7, with D possibly matching TRBD1 (6 bases). The CDR3 consists of 16 residues. Trimming cost V 0 bases and J 2 bases, with 14 bases left between them. The CDR3 sequence: CASSLAWSNRAYEQYF. CDR3 in DNA: TGTGCCAGCAGTTTAGCGTGGTCAAACAGGGCCTACGAGCAGTACTTC.

This clonotype was observed a few times. The CDR3 DNA follows: TGTGCCAGTAGTGGTCACCAAAGCAATCAGCCCCAGCATTTT. Translating gives CASSGHQSNQPQHF. The chain joins TRBV19 to TRBJ1-5; unclear D gene. CDR3 length: 14 amino acids. Germline lookup yields CDR1 LNHDA and CDR2 SQIVND (reference sequence). V lost 5 bases and J lost 1, with 9 bases in between.

This clonotype showed up just a few times. The chain has TRBV20-1 and TRBJ2-3; the D is unclear. This CDR3 is built from 14 residues. The V end was cut by 0 bases, the J end by 6 bases, with 13 bases between. Germline CDR1 reads DFQATT; CDR2 reads SNEGSKA (reference sequence). The CDR3 spells CSARDYLSSDTQYF. CDR3 sequence (DNA): TGCAGTGCTAGAGATTACCTCAGCTCGGATACGCAGTATTTT.

This clonotype occurred many times. The chain combines TRBV4-1 with TRBJ2-7; no firm D call. Germline values: CDR1 MGHRA, CDR2 YSYEKL. The CDR3 has 13 residues. Deletions cut 1 base from V and 1 base from J, with 5 bases between. The CDR3 DNA reads as TGCGCCAGCAGCCAAGGTGCTTCCTACGAGCAGTACTTC. It specifies CASSQGASYEQYF.

This clonotype showed up just a few times. The chain recombines TRBV4-1 with TRBJ2-1; D is uncertain. The CDR3 is 13 residues long. V was clipped by 4 bases and J by 8 bases, with 12 bases between them. Germline assignment: CDR1 MGHRA and CDR2 YSYEKL. The CDR3 bases are TGCGCCAGCAGCCCTAGACCGCAGGATGAGCAGTTCTTC. Translated: CASSPRPQDEQFF.

This rearrangement joins TRBV20-1 to TRBJ2-2; no reliable D call. Germline CDR1 reads DFQATT; CDR2 reads SNEGSKA (reference sequence). CDR3 length: 15 amino acids. V was pared by 0 bases and J by 4 bases, with 12 bases between. The CDR3: CSARDIGRPTGELFF. The CDR3 nucleotides read TGCAGTGCTAGAGATATTGGCCGGCCCACCGGGGAGCTGTTTTTT.

The chain joins TRBV6-5 to TRBJ2-2; D not certain. The CDR3 sequence is 17 residues long. Germline V gene data show CDR1 as MNHEY and CDR2 as SVGAGI. The germline V and J ends were trimmed by 3 bases and 0 bases, with 14 bases remaining between them. This CDR3 reads CASSYLSLVANTGELFF. CDR3 DNA sequence: TGTGCCAGCAGTTATCTCAGCTTAGTCGCGAACACCGGGGAGCTGTTTTTT.

This clonotype was found many times. The J gene is TRBJ2-7, the V gene TRBV7-2; TRBD1 agrees at 7 bases. Unmatched junction bases numbered 10, after V lost 5 bases and J lost 3 bases. This CDR3 is 15 amino acids long. Germline CDR1 is SGHTA and CDR2 is FQGNSA. CDR3 loop: CASSAPRQGVYEQYF. The CDR3 DNA is TGTGCCAGCAGCGCCCCACGACAGGGTGTCTACGAGCAGTACTTC.